A single TCR beta chain is shown here with its context. This table comes from immunoSEQ multiplex PCR, and its TCRdb copy is limited to in-frame clones, with some not included. The sample lists around 2,000,000 clones, roughly 94% occurring once. This record comes from a study of shared clonotypes between healthy human individuals. Germline V CDR1 and CDR2: SGDLS, YYNGEE. The V segment lost 4 bases and the J segment 2 bases; nucleotides outside the gene matches: 8. The CDR3 runs 17 residues. CD8 cells regarded as naive lacked CD45RO, were positively chosen for CCR7, and omitted terminally differentiated effector memory CD45RA+ cells.

The chain has TRBV9 and TRBJ2-2; 10 bases line up with TRBD1. The clonotype originates from a man aged 18 to 29 in good health. Sequenced sample: naive CD8+ T cells sorted from blood. CDR3 coding DNA: TGTGCCAGCAGCTTCTCTAGGACAGGGGGAAACACCGGGGAGCTGTTTTTT. Protein sequence: CASSFSRTGGNTGELFF.